This record looks at one T cell receptor (beta chain) sequence and its context. Its antigen is not known. The CDR3 runs 13 residues. Trimming at V came to 3 bases and at J to 11 bases, leaving 8 bases not matched to a gene. Germline V gene data show CDR1 as LGHNA and CDR2 as YSLEER. Amplification of TCR alpha and beta CDR3 regions from RNA used iRepertoire nested multiplex PCR. One-step reverse transcription and amplification started from about 100-400 ng of tissue mRNA or PBMC total RNA. One entry per CDR3 protein results from TCRdb running MiXCR on the multiplex PCR reads. The sample holds under 130,000 distinct CDR3 sequences, around 29% seen once. The data originate from a study of glioma-infiltrating T cells. Study observations and caveats: CDR3 overlap between tissue and blood was very small. Tissue-blood divergence was below expectation in non-neoplastic patients, above in gliomas.

This receptor was obtained from a human donor with low-grade glioma or glioblastoma, undergoing nonglioma brain surgery, or in good health (not recorded which). The V call is TRBV4-3, the J call TRBJ2-3; 7 bases line up with TRBD1. Specimen: glioma tissue, nonneoplastic brain tissue, or PBMCs (not recorded which). The CDR3, as DNA: TGCGCCAGCAGCCACCTTGACAGGGACGGGCAGTATTTT. It yields the protein CASSHLDRDGQYF.